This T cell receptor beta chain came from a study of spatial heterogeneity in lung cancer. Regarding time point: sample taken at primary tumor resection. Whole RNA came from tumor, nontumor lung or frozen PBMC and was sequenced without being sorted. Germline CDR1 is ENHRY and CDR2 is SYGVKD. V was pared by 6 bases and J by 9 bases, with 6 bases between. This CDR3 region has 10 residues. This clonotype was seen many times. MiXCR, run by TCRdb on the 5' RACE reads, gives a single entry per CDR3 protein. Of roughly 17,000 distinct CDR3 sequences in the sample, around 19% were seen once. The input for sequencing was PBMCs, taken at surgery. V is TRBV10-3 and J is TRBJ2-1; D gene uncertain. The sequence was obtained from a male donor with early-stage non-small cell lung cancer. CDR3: CAIRGVEQFF. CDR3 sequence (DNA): TGTGCCATCAGGGGCGTTGAGCAGTTCTTC.